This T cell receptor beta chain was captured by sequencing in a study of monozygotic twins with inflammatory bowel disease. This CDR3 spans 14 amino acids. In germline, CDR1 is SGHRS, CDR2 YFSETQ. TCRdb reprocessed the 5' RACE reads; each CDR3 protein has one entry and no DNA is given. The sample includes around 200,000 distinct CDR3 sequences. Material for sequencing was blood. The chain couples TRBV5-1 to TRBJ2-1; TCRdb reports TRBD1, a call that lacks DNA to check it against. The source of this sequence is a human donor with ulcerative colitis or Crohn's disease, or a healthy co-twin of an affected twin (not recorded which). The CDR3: CASSLNGQGDEQFF.